The clone carrying this T cell receptor beta chain is termed medium-sized (0.01 to 0.1%). Its antigen is not identified. Unexposed donor CD4+ T cells date from about 2011-2018, before the COVID-19 pandemic. Isolation of CD4+ T cells took place after approximately eleven days in culture. Assay used: immunoSEQ multiplex PCR; TCRdb lists only in-frame clones, some missing. The sample lists tens of thousands of clones; under 80% were seen once. The V gene's germline CDR1 is LNHDA and CDR2 SQIVND (reference sequence). The CDR3 loop spans 13 amino acids. With V trimmed by 10 bases and J by 3 bases, 6 bases remained unmatched. This entry is derived from a study of CD4 T cells in relation to SARS-CoV-2 and coronaviruses. For the study at large: No peptide or an HIV-1 Nef peptide pool served as negative control. Study results and caveats: Around 60% of donors had memory CD4+ clonotypes crossrecognizing SARS-CoV-2 and common cold coronavirus spike.

Sequenced input: CD4+ T cells from PBMCs, cultured in vitro. The source of this sequence is a human donor in good health. The rearrangement links TRBV19 to TRBJ1-5; 7 bases line up with TRBD1. The CDR3 sequence: CATSGTANQPQHF. For the CDR3, the DNA is TGTGCCACCTCAGGGACAGCCAATCAGCCCCAGCATTTT.